These 19 T cell receptor beta chains share one sample of origin, sequenced in a study of PD-1 blockade in classical Hodgkin lymphoma. Produced via immunoSEQ multiplex PCR; TCRdb's table is partial and in-frame only. Altogether about 46,000 clones are present, about 73% being singletons, with the ten largest covering 9.5% to 12%. Every patient had relapsed following autologous stem cell transplantation, and cohorts differed in brentuximab vedotin exposure. Material: peripheral blood mononuclear cells (PBMCs), obtained at baseline. Every receptor here comes from a human donor with classical Hodgkin lymphoma.

This clone was observed a handful of times. The rearrangement joins TRBV2 to TRBJ1-6; 9 bases fit TRBD1. After removal of 6 bases from V and 7 bases from J, the junction contained 4 bases not matched to a gene. The CDR3 extends over 14 amino acids. The V gene's germline CDR1 is SNHLY and CDR2 FYNNEI. In DNA form, the CDR3 reads TGTGCCAGCAGGCCAGACAGGGGGAATTCACCCCTCCACTTT. This translates into CASRPDRGNSPLHF.

The chain employs TRBV28 and TRBJ1-1, with D perhaps matching TRBD1 (5 bases). The germline V gene encodes CDR1 MDHEN and CDR2 SYDVKM. The CDR3 is made up of 14 amino acids. V lost 6 bases, J lost 5 bases, and 16 bases lay in between. CDR3 coding DNA: TGTGCCAGCAGCCCGGGGGGTGTGAGGACTGAAGCTTTCTTT. Translating it yields CASSPGGVRTEAFF. Using reference TRBV28 and TRBJ1-1 for the parts outside the CDR3, the full variable domain is DVKVTQSSRYLVKRTGEKVFLECVQDMDHENMFWYRQDPGLGLRLIYFSYDVKMKEKGDIPEGYSVSREKKERFSLILESASTNQTSMYLCASSPGGVRTEAFFGQGTRLTVV.

This clone was picked up a small number of times. In nucleotides, the CDR3 is TGTGCCAGCAGCGTAGGGCTGGGCGGCAGCTATGGCTACACCTTC. It translates to CASSVGLGGSYGYTF. V gene TRBV9 combines with J gene TRBJ1-2; D remains ambiguous. Germline V CDR1 and CDR2: SGDLS, YYNGEE. Trimming pared 0 bases from V and 4 bases from J, leaving 13 bases between. The CDR3 extends over 15 amino acids.

This clone was counted between two and nine times. The chain combines TRBV9 with TRBJ2-2; D not resolved. V lost 0 bases and J 8 bases, leaving 8 bases between the germline ends. The CDR3 is 13 residues long. Germline-derived CDR1 and CDR2 are SGDLS and YYNGEE. CDR3 nucleotides: TGTGCCAGCAGCGTAGAAGGAGCAGGGGAGCTGTTTTTT. Amino acids: CASSVEGAGELFF.

The J gene is TRBJ2-7, the V gene TRBV28, with 8 bases fitting TRBD1. V lost 6 bases and J lost 6; bases outside the gene matches: 13. The germline gives CDR1 MDHEN, CDR2 SYDVKM. This CDR3 comprises 15 residues. The CDR3 is CASSPRTGLGGEQYF. The CDR3 bases are TGTGCCAGCAGCCCCAGGACAGGGTTGGGGGGCGAGCAGTACTTC.

The J gene is TRBJ2-5, the V gene TRBV10-3; D might be TRBD2 (5 bases). The CDR3 is made up of 14 amino acids. With 2 bases removed from V and 7 bases from J, the gap between germline ends came to 14 bases. CDR1 is ENHRY and CDR2 is SYGVKD in the germline V gene. Here the CDR3 reads CAISENEGRGTQYF. Written as DNA, the CDR3 is TGTGCCATCAGTGAGAACGAGGGTAGAGGGACCCAGTACTTC.

V usage is TRBV7-9 and J usage is TRBJ2-1; TRBD1 matches at 7 bases. J lost 3 bases, V lost 5 bases, and 10 bases had no gene match. The CDR3 has 16 amino acids. The germline V gene has CDR1 SEHNR and CDR2 FQNEAQ (reference sequence). CDR3 sequence: CASSEDRDRNYNEQFF. The CDR3 DNA reads as TGTGCCAGCAGCGAAGACCGGGACAGAAACTACAATGAGCAGTTCTTC.

The chain uses TRBV2 and TRBJ1-1; a possible D gene is TRBD1 (6 bases). Trimming pared 1 base from V and 0 bases from J, leaving 15 bases between. CDR3 length: 17 residues. Germline values: CDR1 SNHLY, CDR2 FYNNEI. The CDR3 nucleotides are TGTGCCAGCAGTGAAGGGGCAGGGGCCGTCATGAACACTGAAGCTTTCTTT. It encodes CASSEGAGAVMNTEAFF.

This clone was found a few times. The chain links TRBV14 to TRBJ2-7, with 12 bases fitting TRBD2. This CDR3 has 16 amino acids. Germline loops: CDR1 SGHDN, CDR2 FVKESK. The V segment lost 4 bases and the J segment 6 bases; nucleotides outside the gene matches: 10. This chain's CDR3 is CASSPLTSGSLREQYF. CDR3 nucleotides: TGTGCCAGCAGCCCATTGACTAGCGGGAGCCTACGCGAGCAGTACTTC.

The rearrangement uses TRBV7-6 and TRBJ2-7; 8 bases line up with TRBD1. The length of the CDR3 is 15 residues. Trimming removed 3 bases from V and 6 bases from J; junction bases left unmatched: 10. Germline V gives CDR1 SGHVS, CDR2 FNYEAQ. DNA of the CDR3: TGTGCCAGCAGCTTCGACAGGGGCTATTTCTCCGAGCAGTACTTC. Translated: CASSFDRGYFSEQYF.

The chain has TRBV5-4 and TRBJ2-7; 13 nucleotides match TRBD2. This CDR3 is 16 amino acids long. The V gene end was trimmed by 4 bases and the J gene end by 6 bases; junction bases not matched to a gene: 10. CDR1 is SGHNT and CDR2 is YYREEE in the germline V gene (reference sequence). CDR3 sequence reads: CASSLESGTSGIEQYF. The CDR3 DNA follows: TGTGCCAGCAGCCTGGAATCCGGGACTAGCGGGATCGAGCAGTACTTC.

The V and J genes are TRBV5-1 and TRBJ1-2, with D perhaps matching TRBD1 (5 bases). V lost 4 bases, J lost 4 bases, and 14 bases lay in between. Germline V CDR1 and CDR2: SGHRS, YFSETQ. This CDR3 is built from 14 residues. The CDR3 spells CASSGRDGGYGYTF. The CDR3 coding sequence is TGCGCCAGCAGCGGCCGGGACGGAGGCTATGGCTACACCTTC.

The chain has TRBV2 and TRBJ1-1; the D is unclear. The CDR3 is 12 amino acids. V was cut by 4 bases and J by 1 base, with 4 bases left in between. CDR1 and CDR2 from the germline V gene are SNHLY and FYNNEI. The CDR3 protein is CASSAENTEAFF. CDR3 bases: TGTGCCAGCAGTGCAGAGAACACTGAAGCTTTCTTT.

The chain carries TRBV27 and TRBJ2-1, with 11 nucleotides matching TRBD2. V shed 3 bases and J 7 bases; nucleotides not matched to a gene: 5. Germline CDR1 is MNHEY and CDR2 is SMNVEV (reference sequence). This CDR3 has 15 residues. The CDR3 sequence: CASSLRLAGGNEQFF. DNA of the CDR3: TGTGCCAGCAGTTTGAGGCTAGCGGGAGGAAATGAGCAGTTCTTC.

V gene TRBV27 combines with J gene TRBJ2-3; D possibly corresponds to TRBD2 (6 bases). CDR1 is MNHEY and CDR2 is SMNVEV in the germline V gene (reference sequence). This CDR3 has 18 residues. Trimming took off 4 bases at V and 2 bases at J, with 22 bases between the two ends. This chain's CDR3 is CASSSTGGAAGSTDTQYF. Written as DNA, the CDR3 is TGTGCCAGCAGTTCCACCGGGGGAGCGGCAGGGTCCACAGATACGCAGTATTTT.

The J gene is TRBJ1-1, the V gene TRBV10-3, with D possibly being TRBD1 (5 bases). Germline V gene sequence: CDR1 ENHRY, CDR2 SYGVKD. V was pared by 2 bases and J by 3 bases, with 16 bases between. The CDR3 is made up of 16 amino acids. The CDR3 loop reads CAISEPGSRADTEAFF. The CDR3 DNA reads TGTGCCATCAGTGAGCCGGGCTCCAGGGCGGACACTGAAGCTTTCTTT.

The CDR3 region is CASSLSGQGADTGELFF. CDR3 sequence (DNA): TGTGCCAGCAGTTTATCGGGACAGGGGGCGGACACCGGGGAGCTGTTTTTT. V and J are TRBV27 and TRBJ2-2, with 12 bases matching TRBD1. Losses at the gene ends were 0 bases for V and 3 bases for J; bases not matched to a gene: 2. Germline assignment: CDR1 MNHEY and CDR2 SMNVEV (reference sequence). CDR3 length equals 17 residues.

This clone was detected a few times. The V and J genes are TRBV5-1 and TRBJ2-3; perhaps D is TRBD1 or TRBD2 (5 bases each). Germline assignment: CDR1 SGHRS and CDR2 YFSETQ. Trimming removed 1 base from V and 4 bases from J, with 10 bases in between. There are 14 residues in the CDR3. The DNA of the CDR3 is TGCGCCAGCAGCTTGTATCGGGACCCAGATACGCAGTATTTT. Translating gives CASSLYRDPDTQYF.

This chain's CDR3 is CASSLGVGLAGDREQYF. DNA for the CDR3: TGTGCCAGCAGCTTAGGAGTGGGACTAGCGGGAGATCGCGAGCAGTACTTC. The chain links TRBV7-8 to TRBJ2-7; TRBD2 matches at 14 bases. The CDR3 sequence is 17 residues long. J gave up 6 bases and V 1 base, and 8 bases lay outside the gene matches. Germline V CDR1 and CDR2: SGHVS, FQNEAQ.